The source of this T cell receptor beta chain is a study of blood T cell repertoires in COVID-19. Overall study: Spain, Italy and the United States supplied samples that represented acute and convalescent COVID-19.

This CDR3 spans 15 amino acids. CDR1 SGHRS and CDR2 YFSETQ come from the germline V gene. The V segment lost 5 bases and the J segment 8 bases; nucleotides outside the gene matches: 7. Libraries were prepared by immunoSEQ multiplex PCR; TCRdb keeps only in-frame clonotypes and omits some of them. Among around 270,000 clones, 91% were seen once, and the ten largest hold 2% to 3%. Sequencing used peripheral blood. The receptor was isolated from a person under 35 with COVID-19, enrolled during active disease. V usage is TRBV5-1 and J usage is TRBJ2-3, with 14 bases fitting TRBD2. In DNA, the CDR3 is TGCGCCAGCAGTGGACTAGCGGGGGGTCAAGGTACGCAGTATTTT. It encodes CASSGLAGGQGTQYF.